Listed below are T cell receptor beta chains from one sample, sequenced in a study of regulatory T cells. Generated by immunoSEQ multiplex PCR, the TCRdb table keeps only in-frame clones and is missing some. Here the sample spans over 25,000 clones, over 90% being singletons. What was sequenced was conventional CD4+ T cells sorted from blood. The receptors derive from a child aged 2-9 years with CD3G deficiency. Each CDR3 is given with its conserved first and last residue. A D gene is named only where the DNA matches it firmly. For some rows the clone size is stated as once, few or many, or as a class when expanded; others skip it.

v_gene	d_gene	abundance	j_gene	CDR3nt	CDR3aa
TRBV6-1	TRBD2	NA	TRBJ2-7	TGTGCCAGCAGAGGGACTAGCGGCCCACAGCAGTACTTC	CASRGTSGPQQYF
TRBV28	TRBD2	NA	TRBJ2-3	TGTGCCAGCAGCCCACCCCTAGCGGGGACCACAGATACGCAGTATTTT	CASSPPLAGTTDTQYF
TRBV28	NA	NA	TRBJ1-2	TGTGCCAGCAGCACCCAGGGGTATGGCTACACCTTC	CASSTQGYGYTF
TRBV28	NA	NA	TRBJ2-7	TGTGCCAGCAGTTTCGTCGGAGGCGAGCAGTACTTC	CASSFVGGEQYF
TRBV5-1	NA	NA	TRBJ2-3	TGCGCCAGCAGCTTGGGTCGGGGGATTCTCACAGATACGCAGTATTTT	CASSLGRGILTDTQYF
TRBV28	TRBD1	NA	TRBJ1-2	TGTGCCAGCAGTTTGGTACAGGGGGCGAGCTACACCTTC	CASSLVQGASYTF
TRBV28	TRBD2	NA	TRBJ2-1	TGTGCCAGCAGTCCCCGCTCCTACGGGAGGGGCAATGAGCAGTTCTTC	CASSPRSYGRGNEQFF
TRBV11-2	NA	few	TRBJ2-1	TGTGCCAGCAGCATGACGACAGTAACTAATGAGCAGTTCTTC	CASSMTTVTNEQFF
TRBV7-3	TRBD2	NA	TRBJ2-7	TGTGCCAGCAGCTTAGAGGAGCGGGAAGTCTACGAGCAGTACTTC	CASSLEEREVYEQYF
TRBV5-1	TRBD2	NA	TRBJ2-2	TGCGCCAGCAGCCTAGCGGGTAGAGCGGCCACCGGGGAGCTGTTTTTT	CASSLAGRAATGELFF
TRBV7-3	TRBD1	NA	TRBJ2-1	TGTGCCAGCAGCCAACAGGGGGCGGACTACAATGAGCAGTTCTTC	CASSQQGADYNEQFF
TRBV6-6	TRBD1	NA	TRBJ1-1	TGTGCCAGCAGTTACTCGGGACAGGGAAAAACTGAAGCTTTCTTT	CASSYSGQGKTEAFF
TRBV19	TRBD2	NA	TRBJ2-3	TGTGCCAGTAGTGCCTTAGCGGGAGGCACAGATACGCAGTATTTT	CASSALAGGTDTQYF
TRBV6-6	NA	NA	TRBJ1-2	TGTGCCAGCAGTTTACAGGGATCCTATGGCTACACCTTC	CASSLQGSYGYTF
TRBV28	NA	NA	TRBJ2-4	TGTGCCAGCAGTCCCGCGGCGATAGCCAAAAACATTCAGTACTTC	CASSPAAIAKNIQYF
TRBV28	NA	NA	TRBJ2-7	TGTGCCAGCAGTGGGCGTAGGGACCCTGGGTACGAGCAGTACTTC	CASSGRRDPGYEQYF
TRBV18	NA	NA	TRBJ2-3	TGTGCCAGCTCACCTTCTATGCGAGGGGACTCCCCACCCGGTACGCAGTATTTT	CASSPSMRGDSPPGTQYF
TRBV7-3	NA	NA	TRBJ2-3	TGTGCCAGCAGCTTAAGGGCTCAGGATACGCAGTATTTT	CASSLRAQDTQYF
TRBV10-3	TRBD1	NA	TRBJ1-1	TGTGCCATCAGTGTACTCGACAGGGGTCCTCCCGGGATGAACACTGAAGCTTTCTTT	CAISVLDRGPPGMNTEAFF
TRBV5-1	NA	few	TRBJ1-2	TGCGCCAGCAGCATTACCTCGGGGGGCTCATCTGGCTACACCTTC	CASSITSGGSSGYTF
TRBV28	NA	NA	TRBJ1-5	TGTGCCAGCAGTTTCGGCAGGATCGTTAGCAATCAACCCCAGCATTTT	CASSFGRIVSNQPQHF
TRBV5-1	NA	NA	TRBJ1-4	TGCGCCAGCAGCTTGACAGGAACTAATGAAAAACTGTTTTTT	CASSLTGTNEKLFF
TRBV7-9	NA	NA	TRBJ2-3	TGTGCCAGCAGCTCACGGGGCACAGATACGCAGTATTTT	CASSSRGTDTQYF
TRBV6-6	NA	once	TRBJ1-1	TGTGCCAGCCGCCCAGGGGCCTCGAACACTGAAGCTTTCTTT	CASRPGASNTEAFF
TRBV5-1	TRBD1	NA	TRBJ2-2	TGCGCCAGCAGCGTTGACACAGGGGGCGCCGGCGGGGAGCTGTTTTTT	CASSVDTGGAGGELFF
TRBV28	TRBD2	NA	TRBJ2-7	TGTGCCAGCAGTGGCGCTAGCGGGACACGCGACGAGCAGTACTTC	CASSGASGTRDEQYF
TRBV28	NA	NA	TRBJ2-7	TGTGCCAGCAGTTTTGGGGGGCGGTACGAGCAGTACTTC	CASSFGGRYEQYF
TRBV5-1	NA	few	TRBJ2-3	TGCGCCAGCAGCTTGGGAGCTTACACAGATACGCAGTATTTT	CASSLGAYTDTQYF
TRBV27	NA	NA	TRBJ1-1	TGTGCCAGCAGTCCCCTTCGAGGGGACACTGAAGCTTTCTTT	CASSPLRGDTEAFF
TRBV28	NA	NA	TRBJ2-7	TGTGCCAGCAGTTCTTCCTACGAGCAGTACTTC	CASSSSYEQYF
TRBV5-5	NA	NA	TRBJ2-7	TGTGCCAGCAGCGCCCAGGCTCTCGGGGGCTACGAGCAGTACTTC	CASSAQALGGYEQYF
TRBV28	NA	NA	TRBJ2-6	TGTGCCAGCAGTCCCAGAGGTCAGGCTGGGGCCAACGTCCTGACTTTC	CASSPRGQAGANVLTF
TRBV18	NA	few	TRBJ1-2	TGTGCCAGCTCACCTGGAGGCTCCTATGGCTACACCTTC	CASSPGGSYGYTF
TRBV6-1	TRBD2	NA	TRBJ2-7	TGTGCCAGCAGGGCGGGCGGGAGCTCCTACGAGCAGTACTTC	CASRAGGSSYEQYF
TRBV28	NA	NA	TRBJ2-2	TGTGCCAGCAGTCCCCCCGCGGCACTCACCGGGGAGCTGTTTTTT	CASSPPAALTGELFF
TRBV6-1	NA	once	TRBJ1-2	TGTGCCAGCAGTATGCGGCTCAGGGGTGGCTACACCTTC	CASSMRLRGGYTF
TRBV28	TRBD1	once	TRBJ2-3	TGTGCCAGCAGTTTAGGACAGGGGAGCACAGATACGCAGTATTTT	CASSLGQGSTDTQYF
TRBV5-1	TRBD1	NA	TRBJ1-2	TGCGCCAGCAGCATCGGGACAGGAAGGAATGGCTACACCTTC	CASSIGTGRNGYTF
TRBV10-3	NA	NA	TRBJ2-7	TGTGCCATCTCTCAGGCCCCCGGCTACGAGCAGTACTTC	CAISQAPGYEQYF
TRBV30	NA	NA	TRBJ2-5	TGTGCCTGGAGTGTAAAAGCTGCGACCCAGTACTTC	CAWSVKAATQYF
TRBV7-8	TRBD2	NA	TRBJ2-3	TGTGCCAGCAGCTTAAGGACTAGCGTCACAGATACGCAGTATTTT	CASSLRTSVTDTQYF
TRBV28	NA	NA	TRBJ2-2	TGTGCCAGCAGAACCGGGACTCTGACCGGGGAGCTGTTTTTT	CASRTGTLTGELFF
TRBV5-1	NA	once	TRBJ2-6	TGCGCCAGCAGATTAGACTCTGGGGCCAACGTCCTGACTTTC	CASRLDSGANVLTF
TRBV5-1	NA	NA	TRBJ2-7	TGCGCCAGCAGCTCGGACGCCACCTCCTCCTACGAGCAGTACTTC	CASSSDATSSYEQYF
TRBV28	NA	NA	TRBJ2-1	TGTGCCAGCAGTTTACCCGGTCTCTTCAATGAGCAGTTCTTC	CASSLPGLFNEQFF
TRBV28	NA	NA	TRBJ1-5	TGTGCCAGCAGTTTAGGACAAATGTATCAGCCCCAGCATTTT	CASSLGQMYQPQHF
TRBV5-1	NA	once	TRBJ2-2	TGCGCCAGCAGCTTGGCCTTGGCGAACACCGGGGAGCTGTTTTTT	CASSLALANTGELFF
TRBV7-6	NA	NA	TRBJ2-3	TGTGCCAGCAGTCTACCAGGGCCAGATACGCAGTATTTT	CASSLPGPDTQYF
TRBV6-6	NA	NA	TRBJ2-3	TGTGCCAGCAGACCACGAGGGAGGGATACGCAGTATTTT	CASRPRGRDTQYF
TRBV5-1	NA	NA	TRBJ2-1	TGCGCCAGCAGCTTGGAGGGGACCATGTCCAATGAGCAGTTCTTC	CASSLEGTMSNEQFF
TRBV28	NA	NA	TRBJ2-7	TGTGCCAGCAGTGCGGGTTACGAGCAGTACTTC	CASSAGYEQYF
TRBV5-1	NA	few	TRBJ2-6	TGCGCCAGCAGCTTGGCCTCAGGCTCTGGGGCCAACGTCCTGACTTTC	CASSLASGSGANVLTF
TRBV5-1	NA	NA	TRBJ2-6	TGCGCCAGCAGCCTCGACCCCTCTGGGGCCAACGTCCTGACTTTC	CASSLDPSGANVLTF
TRBV5-1	NA	NA	TRBJ2-2	TGCGCCAGCAGCTTGGGACCAAACACCGGGGAGCTGTTTTTT	CASSLGPNTGELFF
TRBV28	NA	NA	TRBJ1-4	TGTGCCAGCAGCCGCCCTAATGAAAAACTGTTTTTT	CASSRPNEKLFF